These 5 T cell receptor beta chains were all obtained from the same sample, sequenced in a study of blood T cell repertoires in COVID-19. Assay: immunoSEQ multiplex PCR; the TCRdb copy retains only in-frame clones and omits some. Here the sample spans just over 60,000 clones, around 85% being singletons. The sequenced sample consisted of peripheral blood. These receptor sequences come from a woman over 75 with active or convalescent COVID-19.

This clone was observed a few times. This chain connects TRBV19 to TRBJ1-5; D is unresolved. The V end lost 3 bases, the J end lost 0 bases, and 21 bases lay between the germline ends. The CDR3 covers 19 residues. The V gene's germline CDR1 is LNHDA and CDR2 SQIVND (reference sequence). The CDR3 sequence is CASSITPSAAGYSNQPQHF. DNA for the CDR3: TGTGCCAGTAGTATCACCCCCAGTGCCGCAGGCTATAGCAATCAGCCCCAGCATTTT. Complete variable domain (other parts from reference TRBV19 and TRBJ1-5): DGGITQSPKYLFRKEGQNVTLSCEQNLNHDAMYWYRQDPGQGLRLIYYSQIVNDFQKGDIAEGYSVSREKKESFPLTVTSAQKNPTAFYLCASSITPSAAGYSNQPQHFGDGTRLSIL.

The chain recombines TRBV5-1 with TRBJ1-1; no definite D call. CDR3 length: 16 amino acids. Trimming stripped 4 bases from V and 3 bases from J, with 19 bases between. Germline V gene data show CDR1 as SGHRS and CDR2 as YFSETQ. The CDR3 loop reads CASSPENGAGYTEAFF. The DNA for the CDR3 is TGCGCCAGCAGCCCGGAGAACGGCGCGGGGTACACTGAAGCTTTCTTT.

The rearrangement joins TRBV7-9 to TRBJ1-2, with D tentatively TRBD1 (5 bases). CDR1 and CDR2 (germline): SEHNR, FQNEAQ (reference sequence). V was cut by 6 bases and J by 8 bases, with 13 bases left in between. The CDR3 runs to 12 residues. The CDR3 DNA reads TGTGCCAGCAGTGGGGCTGGGATCGGCTACACCTTC. Translated, it gives CASSGAGIGYTF.

The CDR3 reads CASSQDLGQGNTEAFF. The CDR3, as DNA: TGTGCCAGCAGCCAAGATCTGGGACAGGGGAACACTGAAGCTTTCTTT. The V call is TRBV3-1 (or the pseudogene TRBV3-2), the J call TRBJ1-1; 9 bases are shared with TRBD1. This CDR3 is built from 16 residues. Unmatched junction bases numbered 3, after V lost 0 bases and J lost 1 base. Germline loops: CDR1 LGHDT, CDR2 YNNKEL (reference sequence).

This clone has only a few counts. The chain joins TRBV11-1 to TRBJ1-1; TRBD1 might be the D (5 bases). Germline V gene sequence: CDR1 SGHAT, CDR2 FQDESV (reference sequence). CDR3 length: 13 residues. Trimming removed 5 bases from V and 4 bases from J, with 11 bases in between. The CDR3 protein is CASSTRGGTEAFF. CDR3 nucleotides: TGTGCCAGCAGCACCCGGGGGGGCACTGAAGCTTTCTTT.